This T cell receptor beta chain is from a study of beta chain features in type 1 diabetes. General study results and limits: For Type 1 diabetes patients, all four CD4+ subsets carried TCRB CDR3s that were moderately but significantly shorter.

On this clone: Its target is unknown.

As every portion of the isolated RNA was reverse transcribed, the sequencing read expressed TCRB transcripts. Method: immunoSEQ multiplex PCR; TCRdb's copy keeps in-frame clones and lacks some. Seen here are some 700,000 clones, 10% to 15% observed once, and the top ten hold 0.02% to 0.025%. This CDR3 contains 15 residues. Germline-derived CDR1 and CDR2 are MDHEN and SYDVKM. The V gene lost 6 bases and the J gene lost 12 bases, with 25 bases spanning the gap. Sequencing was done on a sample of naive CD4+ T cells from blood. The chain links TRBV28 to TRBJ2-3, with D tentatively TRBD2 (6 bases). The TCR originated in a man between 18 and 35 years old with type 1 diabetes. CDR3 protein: CASSSQLGGAEFQYF. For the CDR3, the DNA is TGTGCCAGCAGCTCGCAATTGGGCGGGGCCGAGTTTCAGTATTTT.